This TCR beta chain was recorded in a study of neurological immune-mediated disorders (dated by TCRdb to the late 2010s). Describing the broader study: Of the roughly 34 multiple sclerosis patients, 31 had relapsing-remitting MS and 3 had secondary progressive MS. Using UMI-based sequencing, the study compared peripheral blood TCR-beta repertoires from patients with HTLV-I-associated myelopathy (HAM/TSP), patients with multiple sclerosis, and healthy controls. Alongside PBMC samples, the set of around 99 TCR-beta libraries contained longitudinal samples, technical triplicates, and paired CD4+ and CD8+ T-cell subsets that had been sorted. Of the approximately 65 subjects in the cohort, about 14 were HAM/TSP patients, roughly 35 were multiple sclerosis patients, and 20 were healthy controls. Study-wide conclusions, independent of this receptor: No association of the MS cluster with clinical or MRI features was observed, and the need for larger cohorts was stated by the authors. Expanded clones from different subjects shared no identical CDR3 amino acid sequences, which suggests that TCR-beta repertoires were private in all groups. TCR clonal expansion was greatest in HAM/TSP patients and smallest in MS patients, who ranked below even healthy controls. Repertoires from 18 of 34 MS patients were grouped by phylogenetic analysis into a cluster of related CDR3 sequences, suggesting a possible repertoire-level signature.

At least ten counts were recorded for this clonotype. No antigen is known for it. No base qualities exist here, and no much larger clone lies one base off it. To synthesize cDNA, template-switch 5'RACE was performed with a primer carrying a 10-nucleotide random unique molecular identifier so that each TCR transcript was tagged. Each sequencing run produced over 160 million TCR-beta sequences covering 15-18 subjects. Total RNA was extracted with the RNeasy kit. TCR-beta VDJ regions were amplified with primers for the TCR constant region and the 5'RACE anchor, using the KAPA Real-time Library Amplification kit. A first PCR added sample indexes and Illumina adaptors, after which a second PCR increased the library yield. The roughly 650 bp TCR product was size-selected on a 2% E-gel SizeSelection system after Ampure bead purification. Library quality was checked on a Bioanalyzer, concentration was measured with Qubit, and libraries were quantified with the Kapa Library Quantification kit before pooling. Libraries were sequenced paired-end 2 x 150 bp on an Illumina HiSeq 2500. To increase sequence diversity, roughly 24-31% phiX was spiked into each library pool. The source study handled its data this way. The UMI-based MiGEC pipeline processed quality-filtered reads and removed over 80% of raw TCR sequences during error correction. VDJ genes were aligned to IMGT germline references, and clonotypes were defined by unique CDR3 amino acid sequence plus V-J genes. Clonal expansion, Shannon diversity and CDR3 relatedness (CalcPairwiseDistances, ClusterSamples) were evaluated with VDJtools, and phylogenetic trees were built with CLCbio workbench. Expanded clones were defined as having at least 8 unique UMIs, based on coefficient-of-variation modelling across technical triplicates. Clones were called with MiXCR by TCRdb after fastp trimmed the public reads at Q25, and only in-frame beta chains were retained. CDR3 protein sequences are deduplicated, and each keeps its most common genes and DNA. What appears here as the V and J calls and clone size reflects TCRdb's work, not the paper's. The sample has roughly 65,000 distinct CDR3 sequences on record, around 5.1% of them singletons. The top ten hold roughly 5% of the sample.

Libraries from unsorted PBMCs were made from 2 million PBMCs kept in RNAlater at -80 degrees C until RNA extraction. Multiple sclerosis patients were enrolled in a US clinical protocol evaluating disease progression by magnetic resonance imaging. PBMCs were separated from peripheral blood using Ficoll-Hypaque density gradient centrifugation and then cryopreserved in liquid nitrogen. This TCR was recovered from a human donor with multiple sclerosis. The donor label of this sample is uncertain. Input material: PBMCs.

The CDR3 in this case is CASSLVRDRRLFF. The DNA reads as follows: TGTGCCAGCAGCTTAGTTCGTGATCGGCGACTGTTTTTT. The chain joins TRBV11-1 to TRBJ1-4; the D gene is not confidently resolved. CDR1 and CDR2 (SGHAT, FQDESV) derive from the germline V gene (reference sequence). Inclusive of the bounding cysteine and phenylalanine, the CDR3 is 13 residues long. Of the read, only the CDR3 DNA is kept; its 39 bases are in frame from base 1. V gives up 1 base and J gives up 13 bases, and the segment between their germline ends measures 13 bases. The CDR3 plus the reference TRBV11-1 and TRBJ1-4 genes for the other parts give the full variable domain: EAEVAQSPRYKITEKSQAVAFWCDPISGHATLYWYRQILGQGPELLVQFQDESVVDDSQLPKDRFSAERLKGVDSTLKIQPAELGDSAMYLCASSLVRDRRLFFGSGTQLSVL.